These T cell receptor beta chains were read from a single sample in a study of CD8 T cells in Susac syndrome. TCRdb re-called the immunoSEQ multiplex PCR reads through MiXCR, storing one row per CDR3 protein. The sample records 150,000 or so distinct CDR3 sequences, approximately 96% being singletons. The specimen sequenced was CD8+ T cells from PBMCs. The receptors derive from a human donor with multiple sclerosis. Each CDR3 is given with its conserved first and last residue. Each record gives: V gene, clone size, J gene, D gene, CDR3 protein, CDR3 DNA. The D gene is left open where the match is weak. Size is omitted from some rows. Given values are once, few, many or a class for expanded clones.

V gene: TRBV18
clone size: NA
J gene: TRBJ2-7
D gene: TRBD1
CDR3 protein: CASSRRDRVHEQYF
CDR3 DNA: TGTGCCAGCTCTCGCCGGGACAGAGTCCACGAGCAGTACTTC

V gene: TRBV2
clone size: few
J gene: TRBJ2-7
D gene: NA
CDR3 protein: CASSDRAYEQYF
CDR3 DNA: TGTGCCAGCAGTGATAGAGCCTACGAGCAGTACTTC

V gene: TRBV9
clone size: NA
J gene: TRBJ1-2
D gene: NA
CDR3 protein: CASSVGNANYGYTF
CDR3 DNA: TGTGCCAGCAGCGTAGGGAACGCCAACTATGGCTACACCTTC

V gene: TRBV27
clone size: NA
J gene: TRBJ1-6
D gene: NA
CDR3 protein: CASSLWREDSPLHF
CDR3 DNA: TGTGCCAGCAGTTTATGGAGGGAGGATTCACCCCTCCACTTT

V gene: TRBV15
clone size: NA
J gene: TRBJ2-3
D gene: TRBD1
CDR3 protein: CATTLGGTRDADTQYF
CDR3 DNA: TGTGCCACCACCTTAGGGGGCACTAGGGACGCAGATACGCAGTATTTT

V gene: TRBV27
clone size: NA
J gene: TRBJ2-7
D gene: NA
CDR3 protein: CASSLKQGEQYF
CDR3 DNA: TGTGCCAGCAGTTTAAAACAGGGCGAGCAGTACTTC

V gene: TRBV24-1
clone size: NA
J gene: TRBJ1-2
D gene: NA
CDR3 protein: CATSDDTGPGYTF
CDR3 DNA: TGTGCCACCAGTGATGACACAGGGCCTGGCTACACCTTC

V gene: TRBV11-2
clone size: NA
J gene: TRBJ2-3
D gene: TRBD1
CDR3 protein: CASTNGGLDRDTQYF
CDR3 DNA: TGTGCCAGCACCAACGGAGGCCTGGACAGGGATACGCAGTATTTT

V gene: TRBV4-1
clone size: NA
J gene: TRBJ2-1
D gene: TRBD1
CDR3 protein: CASSLGTGEEFF
CDR3 DNA: TGCGCCAGCAGCCTAGGGACAGGGGAGGAGTTCTTC

V gene: TRBV19
clone size: NA
J gene: TRBJ1-1
D gene: TRBD1
CDR3 protein: CASRTGGNTEAFF
CDR3 DNA: TGTGCCAGTCGGACAGGGGGGAACACTGAAGCTTTCTTT

V gene: TRBV9
clone size: NA
J gene: TRBJ1-2
D gene: TRBD1
CDR3 protein: CASSVSGTDYGYTF
CDR3 DNA: TGTGCCAGCAGCGTATCCGGGACAGACTATGGCTACACCTTC

V gene: TRBV27
clone size: NA
J gene: TRBJ1-2
D gene: NA
CDR3 protein: CAVGVLNGYTF
CDR3 DNA: TGTGCCGTCGGGGTTCTGAATGGCTACACCTTC

V gene: TRBV29-1
clone size: few
J gene: TRBJ2-7
D gene: NA
CDR3 protein: CSVDGGTYEQYF
CDR3 DNA: TGCAGCGTTGATGGAGGTACCTACGAGCAGTACTTC

V gene: TRBV7-8
clone size: NA
J gene: TRBJ1-2
D gene: NA
CDR3 protein: CASSLTLRGYTF
CDR3 DNA: TGTGCCAGCAGCCTCACATTGCGTGGCTACACCTTC

V gene: TRBV4-1
clone size: NA
J gene: TRBJ2-3
D gene: NA
CDR3 protein: CASSQDLGDTQYF
CDR3 DNA: TGCGCCAGCAGCCAAGATCTGGGGGATACGCAGTATTTT

V gene: TRBV9
clone size: NA
J gene: TRBJ2-1
D gene: NA
CDR3 protein: CASSVGDANEQFF
CDR3 DNA: TGTGCCAGCAGCGTAGGAGACGCCAATGAGCAGTTCTTC

V gene: TRBV13
clone size: NA
J gene: TRBJ2-5
D gene: TRBD2
CDR3 protein: CASSHRTSGKTQYF
CDR3 DNA: TGTGCCAGCAGCCACCGGACTAGCGGGAAGACCCAGTACTTC

V gene: TRBV7-9
clone size: NA
J gene: TRBJ2-1
D gene: NA
CDR3 protein: CASSLQRASAYNEQFF
CDR3 DNA: TGTGCCAGCAGCCTCCAGAGGGCTAGCGCATACAATGAGCAGTTCTTC

V gene: TRBV7-8
clone size: NA
J gene: TRBJ2-7
D gene: NA
CDR3 protein: CASSFLHGYVEQYF
CDR3 DNA: TGTGCCAGCAGCTTCCTCCACGGGTACGTCGAGCAGTACTTC

V gene: TRBV2
clone size: NA
J gene: TRBJ2-5
D gene: NA
CDR3 protein: CASSGSPGGTQYF
CDR3 DNA: TGTGCCAGCAGCGGGTCACCCGGGGGGACCCAGTACTTC

V gene: TRBV19
clone size: NA
J gene: TRBJ1-5
D gene: TRBD1
CDR3 protein: CASSPRDRGNQPQHF
CDR3 DNA: TGTGCCAGTAGTCCCCGGGACAGGGGCAATCAGCCCCAGCATTTT

V gene: TRBV20-1
clone size: NA
J gene: TRBJ1-2
D gene: NA
CDR3 protein: CSARDTNYGYTF
CDR3 DNA: TGCAGTGCCAGAGACACTAACTATGGCTACACCTTC

V gene: TRBV5-6
clone size: NA
J gene: TRBJ1-6
D gene: TRBD1
CDR3 protein: CASSPRTGTGTSPLHF
CDR3 DNA: TGTGCCAGCAGCCCGAGAACCGGGACAGGGACCTCACCCCTCCACTTT

V gene: TRBV15
clone size: NA
J gene: TRBJ1-6
D gene: NA
CDR3 protein: CATSSSTDSLLTLHF
CDR3 DNA: TGTGCCACCAGCTCGTCGACCGACAGCCTTTTAACCCTCCACTTT

V gene: TRBV12-3/TRBV12-4
clone size: NA
J gene: TRBJ2-3
D gene: TRBD1
CDR3 protein: CASRLQGASTDTQYF
CDR3 DNA: TGTGCCAGCAGGCTACAGGGGGCCAGCACAGATACGCAGTATTTT

V gene: TRBV5-6
clone size: NA
J gene: TRBJ2-2
D gene: TRBD2
CDR3 protein: CASSLREGITGELFF
CDR3 DNA: TGTGCCAGCAGCTTGAGGGAGGGGATCACCGGGGAGCTGTTTTTT

V gene: TRBV30
clone size: NA
J gene: TRBJ2-1
D gene: NA
CDR3 protein: CAWSLGGEQLF
CDR3 DNA: TGTGCCTGGAGCCTTGGTGGGGAGCAGCTCTTC

V gene: TRBV20-1
clone size: NA
J gene: TRBJ2-1
D gene: NA
CDR3 protein: CSATQGGEQFF
CDR3 DNA: TGCAGTGCTACCCAGGGGGGTGAGCAGTTCTTC

V gene: TRBV5-6
clone size: NA
J gene: TRBJ2-1
D gene: NA
CDR3 protein: CASSLAPTNNEQFF
CDR3 DNA: TGTGCCAGCAGCTTGGCTCCCACAAACAATGAGCAGTTCTTC

V gene: TRBV12-5
clone size: NA
J gene: TRBJ2-7
D gene: NA
CDR3 protein: CASGFGGRDEQYF
CDR3 DNA: TGTGCTAGTGGTTTCGGGGGTCGGGACGAGCAGTACTTC

V gene: TRBV30
clone size: NA
J gene: TRBJ1-1
D gene: TRBD1
CDR3 protein: CAWRAAGQANTEAFF
CDR3 DNA: TGTGCCTGGAGGGCCGCTGGACAGGCGAACACTGAAGCTTTCTTT

V gene: TRBV20-1
clone size: NA
J gene: TRBJ1-1
D gene: NA
CDR3 protein: CSANRDDTEAFF
CDR3 DNA: TGCAGTGCGAACAGGGATGACACTGAAGCTTTCTTT

V gene: TRBV27
clone size: NA
J gene: TRBJ2-1
D gene: NA
CDR3 protein: CASSLSRRGSDEQFF
CDR3 DNA: TGTGCCAGCAGTTTATCGCGCAGGGGTTCGGATGAGCAGTTCTTC

V gene: TRBV30
clone size: NA
J gene: TRBJ1-2
D gene: NA
CDR3 protein: CAWSEVPRTVNYGYTF
CDR3 DNA: TGTGCCTGGAGTGAGGTCCCTCGGACAGTAAACTATGGCTACACCTTC

V gene: TRBV28
clone size: NA
J gene: TRBJ1-2
D gene: NA
CDR3 protein: CASTVSMGLANGYTF
CDR3 DNA: TGTGCCAGCACTGTGTCCATGGGGCTCGCAAATGGCTACACCTTC

V gene: TRBV2
clone size: NA
J gene: TRBJ1-2
D gene: NA
CDR3 protein: CASSEGTAGTRRNYGYTF
CDR3 DNA: TGTGCCAGCAGTGAAGGTACCGCCGGGACCAGGCGTAACTATGGCTACACCTTC

V gene: TRBV25-1
clone size: NA
J gene: TRBJ1-5
D gene: NA
CDR3 protein: CASSNGDSNQPQHF
CDR3 DNA: TGTGCCAGCAGTAACGGGGATAGCAATCAGCCCCAGCATTTT

V gene: TRBV12-5
clone size: NA
J gene: TRBJ2-3
D gene: TRBD1
CDR3 protein: CAIGQGAKDTQYF
CDR3 DNA: TGTGCTATCGGACAGGGGGCTAAAGATACGCAGTATTTT

V gene: TRBV29-1
clone size: few
J gene: TRBJ2-7
D gene: TRBD2
CDR3 protein: CSGTSGGTYEQYF
CDR3 DNA: TGCAGCGGGACTAGCGGGGGGACCTACGAGCAGTACTTC

V gene: TRBV7-9
clone size: NA
J gene: TRBJ1-1
D gene: NA
CDR3 protein: CASSLVQNTEAFF
CDR3 DNA: TGTGCCAGCAGCTTAGTCCAGAACACTGAAGCTTTCTTT

V gene: TRBV30
clone size: NA
J gene: TRBJ2-7
D gene: NA
CDR3 protein: CAWRLTRAEQYF
CDR3 DNA: TGTGCCTGGAGATTAACCAGGGCCGAGCAGTACTTC

V gene: TRBV28
clone size: NA
J gene: TRBJ2-5
D gene: NA
CDR3 protein: CASSPIRDSEETQYF
CDR3 DNA: TGTGCCAGCAGTCCCATCCGGGACTCCGAAGAGACCCAGTACTTC

V gene: TRBV12-3/TRBV12-4
clone size: NA
J gene: TRBJ1-5
D gene: NA
CDR3 protein: CASSFRGAQPQHF
CDR3 DNA: TGTGCCAGCAGTTTTCGGGGGGCACAGCCCCAGCATTTT

V gene: TRBV30
clone size: NA
J gene: TRBJ1-1
D gene: NA
CDR3 protein: CAWTRNTEAFF
CDR3 DNA: TGTGCCTGGACAAGGAACACTGAAGCTTTCTTT

V gene: TRBV3-1
clone size: NA
J gene: TRBJ1-6
D gene: TRBD1
CDR3 protein: CASSQVRTGLNSPLHF
CDR3 DNA: TGTGCCAGCAGCCAAGTCCGGACAGGGTTGAATTCACCCCTCCACTTT

V gene: TRBV12-5
clone size: NA
J gene: TRBJ1-1
D gene: NA
CDR3 protein: CASGQQVNTEAFF
CDR3 DNA: TGTGCTAGTGGCCAACAGGTGAACACTGAAGCTTTCTTT

V gene: TRBV4-1
clone size: NA
J gene: TRBJ2-3
D gene: NA
CDR3 protein: CASSQADRRSTDTQYF
CDR3 DNA: TGCGCCAGCAGCCAAGCCGACAGGCGATCCACAGATACGCAGTATTTT

V gene: TRBV9
clone size: once
J gene: TRBJ2-5
D gene: TRBD1
CDR3 protein: CASSVDGTGEETQYF
CDR3 DNA: TGTGCCAGCAGCGTAGACGGGACAGGGGAAGAGACCCAGTACTTC

V gene: TRBV10-3
clone size: NA
J gene: TRBJ2-6
D gene: TRBD1
CDR3 protein: CAISGGTGRSGANVLTF
CDR3 DNA: TGTGCCATCAGTGGCGGGACAGGGAGGTCTGGGGCCAACGTCCTGACTTTC

V gene: TRBV7-9
clone size: NA
J gene: TRBJ1-2
D gene: NA
CDR3 protein: CASRPGGGPNYGYTF
CDR3 DNA: TGTGCCAGCAGACCCGGCGGGGGGCCTAACTATGGCTACACCTTC

V gene: TRBV11-2
clone size: NA
J gene: TRBJ2-1
D gene: NA
CDR3 protein: CASSLRGASGDEQFF
CDR3 DNA: TGTGCCAGCAGCTTAAGGGGGGCGTCGGGTGATGAGCAGTTCTTC

V gene: TRBV9
clone size: NA
J gene: TRBJ2-1
D gene: NA
CDR3 protein: CASSATGGPTFF
CDR3 DNA: TGTGCCAGCAGCGCCACGGGGGGCCCAACATTCTTC

V gene: TRBV6-2/TRBV6-3
clone size: NA
J gene: TRBJ1-2
D gene: NA
CDR3 protein: CASSATIPTVYGYTF
CDR3 DNA: TGTGCCAGCAGTGCCACCATCCCGACGGTCTATGGCTACACCTTC